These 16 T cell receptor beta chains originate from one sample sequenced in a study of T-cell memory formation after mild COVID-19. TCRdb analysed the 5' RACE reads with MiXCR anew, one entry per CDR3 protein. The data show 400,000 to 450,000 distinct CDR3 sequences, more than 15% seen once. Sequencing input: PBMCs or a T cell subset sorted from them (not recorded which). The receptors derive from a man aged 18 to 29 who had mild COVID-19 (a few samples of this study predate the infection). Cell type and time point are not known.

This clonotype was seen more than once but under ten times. The DNA of the CDR3 is TGTGCCAGCAGTCTAGGACAGGGCCGCGACACCATATATTTT. Its protein is CASSLGQGRDTIYF. The rearrangement links TRBV6-1 to TRBJ1-3, with 8 bases aligning to TRBD1. Unmatched junction bases numbered 8, after V lost 5 bases and J lost 8 bases. The germline V gene encodes CDR1 MNHNS and CDR2 SASEGT. The length of the CDR3 is 14 residues.

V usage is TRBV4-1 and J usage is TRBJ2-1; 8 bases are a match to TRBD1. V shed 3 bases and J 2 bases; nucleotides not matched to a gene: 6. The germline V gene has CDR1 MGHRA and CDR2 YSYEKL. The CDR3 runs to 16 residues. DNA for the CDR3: TGCGCCAGCAGCCAGGCCCGGGACAGGACCTACAATGAGCAGTTCTTC. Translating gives CASSQARDRTYNEQFF.

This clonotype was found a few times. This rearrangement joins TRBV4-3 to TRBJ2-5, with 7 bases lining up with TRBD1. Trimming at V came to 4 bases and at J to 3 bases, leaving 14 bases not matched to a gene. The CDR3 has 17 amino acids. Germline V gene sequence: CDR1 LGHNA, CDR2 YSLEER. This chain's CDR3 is CASSPEGAGGFEETQYF. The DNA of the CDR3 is TGCGCCAGCAGCCCCGAGGGGGCAGGGGGTTTTGAAGAGACCCAGTACTTC.

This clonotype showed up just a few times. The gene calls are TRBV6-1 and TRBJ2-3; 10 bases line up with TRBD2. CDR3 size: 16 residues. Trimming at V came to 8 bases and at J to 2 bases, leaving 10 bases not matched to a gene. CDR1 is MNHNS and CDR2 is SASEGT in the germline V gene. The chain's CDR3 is CASVPLSGGYTDTQYF. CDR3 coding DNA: TGTGCCAGCGTACCCCTTAGCGGGGGGTACACAGATACGCAGTATTTT.

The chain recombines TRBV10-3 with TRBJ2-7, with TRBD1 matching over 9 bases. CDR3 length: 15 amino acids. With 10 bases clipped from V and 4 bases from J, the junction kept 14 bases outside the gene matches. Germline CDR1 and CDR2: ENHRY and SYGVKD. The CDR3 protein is CATGGGGTGPYEQYV. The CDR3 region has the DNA TGTGCCACCGGCGGAGGAGGGACAGGGCCATACGAGCAGTACGTC.

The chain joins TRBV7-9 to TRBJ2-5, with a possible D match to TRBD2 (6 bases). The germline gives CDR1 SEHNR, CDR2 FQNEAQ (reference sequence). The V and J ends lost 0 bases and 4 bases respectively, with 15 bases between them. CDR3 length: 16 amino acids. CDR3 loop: CASSLAGGENRETQYF. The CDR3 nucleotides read TGTGCCAGCAGCTTAGCCGGAGGGGAGAATAGAGAGACCCAGTACTTC. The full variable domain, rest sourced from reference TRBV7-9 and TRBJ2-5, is DTGVSQNPRHKITKRGQNVTFRCDPISEHNRLYWYRQTLGQGPEFLTYFQNEAQLEKSRLLSDRFSAERPKGSFSTLEIQRTEQGDSAMYLCASSLAGGENRETQYFGPGTRLLVL.

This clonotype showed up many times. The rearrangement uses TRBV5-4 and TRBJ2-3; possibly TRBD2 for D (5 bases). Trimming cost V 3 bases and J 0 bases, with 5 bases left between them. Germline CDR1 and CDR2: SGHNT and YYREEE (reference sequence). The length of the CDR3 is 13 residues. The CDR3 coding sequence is TGTGCCAGCAGCTCGGGGAGCACAGATACGCAGTATTTT. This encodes CASSSGSTDTQYF.

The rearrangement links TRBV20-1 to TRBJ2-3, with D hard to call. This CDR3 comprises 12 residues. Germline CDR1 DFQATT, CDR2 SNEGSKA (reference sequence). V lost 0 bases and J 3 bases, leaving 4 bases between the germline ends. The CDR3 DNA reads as TGCAGTGCTAGAGACCAAACAGATACGCAGTATTTT. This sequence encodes CSARDQTDTQYF.

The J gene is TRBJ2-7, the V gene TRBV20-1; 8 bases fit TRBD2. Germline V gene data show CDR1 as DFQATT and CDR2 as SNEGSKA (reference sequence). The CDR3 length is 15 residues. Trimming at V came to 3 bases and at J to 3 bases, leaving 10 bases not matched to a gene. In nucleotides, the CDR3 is TGCAGTGCTAGCCCGCAGGCGGGGGGCGTCTACGAGCAGTACTTC. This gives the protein CSASPQAGGVYEQYF.

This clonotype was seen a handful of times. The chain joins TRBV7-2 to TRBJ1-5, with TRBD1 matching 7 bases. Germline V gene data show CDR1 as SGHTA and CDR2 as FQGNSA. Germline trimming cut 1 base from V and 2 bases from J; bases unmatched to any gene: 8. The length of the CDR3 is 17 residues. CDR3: CASSLGGGPWGNQPQHF. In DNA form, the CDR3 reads TGTGCCAGCAGCTTAGGAGGGGGCCCCTGGGGCAATCAGCCCCAGCATTTT.

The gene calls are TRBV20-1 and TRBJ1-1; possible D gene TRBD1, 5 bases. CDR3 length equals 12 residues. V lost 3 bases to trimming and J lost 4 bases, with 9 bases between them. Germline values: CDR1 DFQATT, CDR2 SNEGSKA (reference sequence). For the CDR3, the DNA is TGCAGTGCTAGTGTGGGACCCACTGAAGCTTTCTTT. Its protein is CSASVGPTEAFF.

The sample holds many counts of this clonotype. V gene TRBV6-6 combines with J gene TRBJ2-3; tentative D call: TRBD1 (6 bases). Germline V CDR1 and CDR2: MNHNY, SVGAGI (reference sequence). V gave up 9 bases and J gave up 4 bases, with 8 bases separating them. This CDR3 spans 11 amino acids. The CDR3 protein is CASGGADTQYF. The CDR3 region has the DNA TGTGCCAGTGGGGGCGCAGATACGCAGTATTTT.

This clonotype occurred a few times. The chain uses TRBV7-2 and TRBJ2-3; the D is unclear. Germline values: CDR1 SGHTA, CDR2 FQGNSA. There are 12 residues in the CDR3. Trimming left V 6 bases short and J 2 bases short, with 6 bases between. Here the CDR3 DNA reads TGTGCCAGCAGTACCTACACAGATACGCAGTATTTT. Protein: CASSTYTDTQYF.

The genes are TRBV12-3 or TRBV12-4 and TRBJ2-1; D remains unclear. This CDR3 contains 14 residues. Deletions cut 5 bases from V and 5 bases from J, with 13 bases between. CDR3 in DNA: TGTGCCAGCAGTGCTTCTGGTAGGAACAATGAGCAGTTCTTC. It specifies CASSASGRNNEQFF.

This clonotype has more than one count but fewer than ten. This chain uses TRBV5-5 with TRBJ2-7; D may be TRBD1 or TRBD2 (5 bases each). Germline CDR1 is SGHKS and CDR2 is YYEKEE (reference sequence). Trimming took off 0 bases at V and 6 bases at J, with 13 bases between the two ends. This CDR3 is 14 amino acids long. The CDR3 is CASSLARDDAEQYF. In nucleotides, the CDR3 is TGTGCCAGCAGCTTGGCCAGGGACGATGCCGAGCAGTACTTC.

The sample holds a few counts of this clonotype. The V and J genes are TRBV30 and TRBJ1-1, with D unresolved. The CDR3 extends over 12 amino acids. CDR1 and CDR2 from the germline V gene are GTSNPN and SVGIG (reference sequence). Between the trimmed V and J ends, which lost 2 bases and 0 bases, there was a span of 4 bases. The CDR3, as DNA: TGTGCCTGGAGTTACATGAACACTGAAGCTTTCTTT. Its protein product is CAWSYMNTEAFF. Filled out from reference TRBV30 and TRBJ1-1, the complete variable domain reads SQTIHQWPATLVQPVGSPLSLECTVEGTSNPNLYWYRQAAGRGLQLLFYSVGIGQISSEVPQNLSASRPQDRQFILSSKKLLLSDSGFYLCAWSYMNTEAFFGQGTRLTVV.